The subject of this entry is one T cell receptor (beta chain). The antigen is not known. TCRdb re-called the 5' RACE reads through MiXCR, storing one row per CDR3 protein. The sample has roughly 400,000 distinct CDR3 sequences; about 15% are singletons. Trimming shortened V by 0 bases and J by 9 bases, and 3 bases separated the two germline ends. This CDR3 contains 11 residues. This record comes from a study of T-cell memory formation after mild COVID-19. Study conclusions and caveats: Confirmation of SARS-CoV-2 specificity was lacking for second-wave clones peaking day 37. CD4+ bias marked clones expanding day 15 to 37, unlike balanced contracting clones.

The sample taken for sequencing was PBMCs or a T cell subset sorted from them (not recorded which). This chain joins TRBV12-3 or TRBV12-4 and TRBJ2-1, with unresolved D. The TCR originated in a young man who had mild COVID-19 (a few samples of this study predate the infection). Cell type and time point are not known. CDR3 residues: CASSLAFEQFF. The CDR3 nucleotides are TGTGCCAGCAGTTTAGCATTTGAGCAGTTCTTC.